These T cell receptor beta chains were read from a single sample in a study of Tregs in tolerant kidney transplant recipients. TCRdb keeps only in-frame clones here, not all; method: immunoSEQ multiplex PCR. The sample lists under 300,000 clones, about 86% occurring once. The sequencing input was CD4+ T cells from blood. The origin of the receptors is a human donor in good health. CDR3s leave out the opening cysteine and the closing phenylalanine or tryptophan. Size tells how often a clone was seen (once, few, many) or the class of an expanded clone, and some rows leave it out.

clone_size,v_call,cdr3_aa
.,TRBV5-4,ASSRGGTGELF
once,TRBV19,ASSVTGERHNSPLH
.,TRBV7-7,ASSLAGRGETQY
.,TRBV7-9,ASSLAQVNTEAF
.,TRBV7-6,ASSPVFGSPYEQY
few,TRBV5-4,ASSLDGASGQPQH
.,TRBV18,ASSWGGTANTEAF
.,TRBV6-5,ASSASGGLYNEQF
.,TRBV28,ASSFGGGRRETQY
.,TRBV7-3,ASSPGSDTQY
.,TRBV19,ASSIYQGGTGELF
.,TRBV19,ASSTRGQGHQPQH
.,TRBV5-6,ASSSPRTGRPTYEQY
.,TRBV11-1,ASSSLVGLDGYT
once,TRBV18,ASSPWGQGALGYT
.,TRBV6-4,ASRRTGRDTEAF
.,TRBV5-6,ASSPGLRLSDTQY
.,TRBV4-2,ASSRNWGLDEQF
.,TRBV27,ASTLSRSSESLDEQF
.,TRBV18,ASSPNPQGATGANVLT
.,TRBV6-1,ASRETGTATSYEQY
.,TRBV14,ASSQGILAGGHYEQY